This is a list of T cell receptor beta chains from one sample in a study of human T cells and chemical hapten exposure. MiXCR was run by TCRdb on the RACE reads, yielding one entry per CDR3 protein. The sample yields fewer than 200,000 distinct CDR3 sequences, around 30% seen once. Sequenced material: whole blood, taken in connection with sensitization to the hapten diphenylcyclopropenone (DPC). The source of these receptors is a woman in her twenties or thirties with alopecia areata. Some clones in this sample may be carry-over from other donors' samples. The CDR3 runs from the conserved cysteine through the conserved F or W. The D gene is left open where the match is weak. Clone sizes are given selectively: once, few, many, or a class where the clone is expanded.

j_call,d_call,v_call,clone_size,cdr3_nt,cdr3_aa
TRBJ2-7,TRBD2,TRBV28,.,TGTGCCAGCAGTTCTAGCGGGAGTGGGTTGAACGAGCAGTACTTC,CASSSSGSGLNEQYF
TRBJ1-3,.,TRBV6-5,.,TGTGCCAGCCAGGGTTCTGGAAACACCATATATTTT,CASQGSGNTIYF
TRBJ1-6,.,TRBV10-3,.,TGTGCCATCAGTGTCAGGACAGCTATTGAATCACCCCTCCACTTT,CAISVRTAIESPLHF
TRBJ2-5,.,TRBV7-3,few,TGTGCCAGCAGCCTGAACGAGGGGTTTAAAGAGACCCAGTACTTC,CASSLNEGFKETQYF
TRBJ2-1,.,TRBV10-3,.,TGTGCCATCAGTGAGCTTGGGGGCTGGGACAATGAGCAGTTCTTC,CAISELGGWDNEQFF
TRBJ1-5,.,TRBV15,.,TGTGCCACCAGCAGAGATCCCAATAGCAATCAGCCCCAGCATTTT,CATSRDPNSNQPQHF
TRBJ2-7,.,TRBV12-3/TRBV12-4,many,TGTGCCAGCAGTTCCACTTCCTACGAGCAGTACTTC,CASSSTSYEQYF
TRBJ2-3,.,TRBV4-3,.,TGTGCCAGCAGCCAAGAAAGGACTAGCACAGATACGCAGTATTTT,CASSQERTSTDTQYF
TRBJ1-5,.,TRBV12-3/TRBV12-4,few,TGTGCCAGCAGCGAAACATATTCCAATCAGCCCCAGCATTTT,CASSETYSNQPQHF
TRBJ1-6,.,TRBV9,many,TGTGCCAGCAGACCAGATAACCGGGACGGTCCCCTCCACTTT,CASRPDNRDGPLHF
TRBJ2-2,.,TRBV5-1,many,TGTGCCAGCAGTCTGACGAACACCGGGGAGCTGTTTTTT,CASSLTNTGELFF
TRBJ2-2,TRBD2,TRBV14,.,TGTGCCAGCAGCCAAGTGGGGACTAGCGCCGGGGAGCTGTTTTTT,CASSQVGTSAGELFF
TRBJ1-3,.,TRBV28,few,TGTGCCAGCACCAACTCACAGATCTCTGGAAACACCATATATTTT,CASTNSQISGNTIYF
TRBJ2-1,TRBD2,TRBV9,many,TGTGCCAGCAGCGTAGATCCCTCTAGCGGGAACAACCCCAATGAGCAGTTCTTC,CASSVDPSSGNNPNEQFF
TRBJ2-5,TRBD2,TRBV10-1,few,TGCGCCAGCAGTTCCCAAGGAGCGGGAAGAGAGACCCAGTACTTC,CASSSQGAGRETQYF
TRBJ2-1,TRBD2,TRBV12-3/TRBV12-4,few,TGTGCCAGCAGACCGGGGGGGGCCCGTCAGTTCTTC,CASRPGGARQFF
TRBJ2-7,TRBD2,TRBV29-1,.,TGCAGCGTCCGCACTAGCGGGAGCGCCGAGCAGTACTTC,CSVRTSGSAEQYF
TRBJ2-7,TRBD2,TRBV6-4,few,TGTGCCAGCAGTGAGGGGACTAGCGGGATAGGTAGCTACGAGCAGTACTTC,CASSEGTSGIGSYEQYF
TRBJ2-7,TRBD2,TRBV27,.,TGTGCCAGCAGTCCGACTAGCGGGAGGGCCGGTGAGCAGTACTTC,CASSPTSGRAGEQYF
TRBJ2-7,.,TRBV29-1,.,TGCAGCGTGGGGGGCAGGGGGTTGCCCGAGCAGTACTTC,CSVGGRGLPEQYF
TRBJ2-5,.,TRBV29-1,few,TGCAGCGTTGCCCTAGTCCAAGAGACCCAGTACTTC,CSVALVQETQYF
TRBJ2-1,TRBD2,TRBV7-8,few,TGTGCCAGCAGCTTAGGGACTAGCGGTGAGCAGTTCTTC,CASSLGTSGEQFF
TRBJ2-1,TRBD2,TRBV7-3,few,TGTGCCAGCAGCATCGGTCTAGCGGAGACCTACAATGAGCAGTTCTTC,CASSIGLAETYNEQFF
TRBJ1-3,.,TRBV12-3/TRBV12-4,few,TGTGCCAGCACCCCCCGAGGGGCGCGGGGAAACACCATATATTTT,CASTPRGARGNTIYF